This TCR beta chain was documented in a study of Ad26.COV2.S vaccination and SARS-CoV-2 variants. Sequencing used immunoSEQ multiplex PCR; TCRdb keeps in-frame clones, though not all of them. The profile covers 300,000 to 350,000 clones, with roughly 90% appearing a single time and about 5.4% taken by the ten largest. In the case of this clone: As yet, its antigen is unknown.

Study results and caveats: Substantial response breadth was reportedly seen for spike-specific CD8+ and CD4+ T cells after vaccination. Placebo recipients showed lower spike-specific TCR breadth than vaccinees.

Sample treatment: 15 to 20 received Ad26.COV2.S at low or high dose, single or two shots; 5 received placebo; per-sample allocation not given. Samples were taken on day 63 after the first vaccine or placebo injection. The clonotype was recovered from a person aged 18-65 years who received the Ad26.COV2.S COVID-19 vaccine or a placebo. The sample here was peripheral blood, taken in a trial of Ad26.COV2.S vaccine versus placebo.

As DNA, the CDR3 is TGTGCCACCAGCAGAGAAGGGGATACGCAGTATTTT. This translates into CATSREGDTQYF. V and J are TRBV15 and TRBJ2-3; the D is unclear. With 0 bases removed from V and 6 bases from J, the gap between germline ends came to 4 bases. CDR3 length equals 12 residues. Germline-derived CDR1 and CDR2 are LNHNV and YYDKDF (reference sequence).